This T cell receptor beta chain was sequenced during a study of Graves' ophthalmopathy and Graves' hyperthyroidism (dated by TCRdb to the late 2010s). Regarding the research as a whole: Hyperthyroidism was defined as stable when no progression to ophthalmopathy occurred within 18 months of follow-up. The study used TCR beta repertoire signatures to distinguish Graves' ophthalmopathy from Graves' hyperthyroidism and to predict progression to ophthalmopathy. In total, around 130 blood samples were TCR-sequenced: approximately 42 ophthalmopathy, some 75 hyperthyroidism and some 17 hyperthyroidism-to-ophthalmopathy patients. To explore V-J signatures that separate ophthalmopathy from hyperthyroidism, a discovery set of about a hundred patients was enrolled, consisting of about 45 with ophthalmopathy and 57 with stable hyperthyroidism. The independent validation cohort included under 20 hyperthyroidism patients plus 17 patients who later progressed from hyperthyroidism to ophthalmopathy. In several hyperthyroidism patients, the T-cell repertoire of thyroid tissue was compared with the T-cell repertoire of blood. Following sample collection, hyperthyroidism patients were given methimazole at a starting dose of 30 mg daily, and ophthalmopathy patients were given high-dose intravenous methylprednisolone.

About this clonotype: What this receptor recognizes is not known. A clone one base away is much larger, so this may be a read error.

The hyperthyroidism patients were 18 to 65 years old and newly diagnosed, with a disease duration of less than 2 months. Patients with other autoimmune diseases, uncontrolled infections, pregnancy or lactation were excluded from the study. Diagnosis relied on clinical symptoms, serum thyroxine, TRAb, thyroid ultrasound and orbital computed tomography. Total RNA was extracted with Trizol reagent and quality-checked on an Agilent 2100 Bioanalyzer. V is reduced by 4 bases and J by 2 bases, leaving a spacing of 5 bases between them. The CDR3 spans 12 residues, from the cysteine through the phenylalanine. The CDR3 DNA has 36 bases and is translated from base 1. CDR1 and CDR2 were assigned from the germline V gene as SGHNT and YENEEA. The paper as a whole reports these results and caveats: No statistical method was used to predetermine the sample size, and group allocation was not hidden from the investigators. In cross-validation, the 13-signature model distinguished ophthalmopathy from stable hyperthyroidism with 85% to 90% sensitivity and 81% to 83% specificity, and in the test set the corresponding values were approximately 80% and 68%. Most expanded thyroid clonotypes with a frequency above 0.001 also appeared in blood, which suggests that blood repertoires may reflect the immune response in the thyroid. In validation, the model predicted ophthalmopathy progression with more than 55% sensitivity and approximately 75% specificity; some twelve predicted patients were CT-confirmed with GO in a median of approximately 6.2 months.

For repertoire sequencing, TCR beta CDR3 regions were amplified from RNA transcripts. HTBI primers and the Qiagen OneStep RT-PCR kit were used in a first-round RT-PCR, which was followed by a second-round multiplex PCR, size selection and purification. Sequencing of the libraries was carried out on an Illumina HiSeq2000 in paired-end mode with 100 bp reads. In the paper's pipeline: SOAPnuke was used for read processing, and reads with adapters, uncalled bases, a mean Phred below 15, or no exact constant-primer or identifier match were discarded. High-quality paired reads were merged with COPE v1.2.5. Each unique nucleotide sequence was defined as a clonotype, and clonotypes were aligned to IMGT TRB V, D and J references with MiTCR v1.1. The analysis was limited to V-J combinations with a frequency above 0.0001, which together covered just over 98% of the repertoires. For each V-J combination, a TCR clonal expansion and chaos score was defined as the ratio of F50 clonal expansion to chaos observed in the TCRdist matrix. Welch's t-statistics and random forest were used to reduce the features to about 12 V-J combinations, which were then used as input to a naive Bayes classifier. The similarity between thyroid and blood repertoires was quantified using the Morisita-Horn index. TCRdb redid the processing of the public reads, applying fastp at Q25 and MiXCR, and retained in-frame beta chains. Merged by CDR3 protein, the rows form single entries marked with the most common genes and DNA. These V and J calls originate from TCRdb's pipeline instead of the authors' own analysis. Counted in this sample were over a million distinct CDR3 sequences; approximately 35% of them appeared once. Roughly 10% of the sample is taken by the ten largest.

The sequencing input was peripheral blood or thyroid tissue (not recorded which). Here the chain combines TRBV11-3 and TRBJ2-5; the D gene identity is not certain. This TCR was sampled from an adult man with Graves' hyperthyroidism. The nucleotide sequence reads as follows: TGTGCCAGCAGCTGGCAACAAGAGACCCAGTACTTC. This codes for CASSWQQETQYF.